Shown below are 32 T cell receptor beta chains from a single sample sequenced in a study of a mutant IDH1 vaccine in newly diagnosed glioma. Time point described: baseline, week 1 (first vaccination visit). Noted treatment: pre-vaccination baseline after standard-of-care therapy. Data came from immunoSEQ multiplex PCR; TCRdb stores just in-frame clones and leaves some out. The sample holds tens of thousands of clones; about four fifths are singletons and the top ten take around 8.8%. This specimen was PBMCs, taken from a glioma patient treated with radiotherapy, temozolomide or both. The receptor source for this set is a man in his fifties with glioma.

The CDR3 DNA reads as TGTGCCAGCAGCCGCACCCTAGCAGGGGCTGGGGCCAACGTCCTGACTTTC. Protein sequence: CASSRTLAGAGANVLTF. This chain joins TRBV5-4 and TRBJ2-6; possibly TRBD1 for D (6 bases). Germline loops: CDR1 SGHNT, CDR2 YYREEE (reference sequence). This CDR3 is 17 amino acids long. With 4 bases removed from V and 2 bases from J, the gap between germline ends came to 16 bases. Full variable domain (remainder filled in from reference TRBV5-4 and TRBJ2-6): ETGVTQSPTHLIKTRGQQVTLRCSSQSGHNTVSWYQQALGQGPQFIFQYYREEENGRGNFPPRFSGLQFPNYSSELNVNALELDDSALYLCASSRTLAGAGANVLTFGAGSRLTVL.

The rearrangement joins TRBV9 to TRBJ1-5; D not certain. CDR3 length equals 13 residues. Trimming pared 4 bases from V and 5 bases from J, leaving 10 bases between. Germline lookup yields CDR1 SGDLS and CDR2 YYNGEE. The CDR3 DNA reads as TGTGCCAGCAGCACCTCCGCCGATCAGCCCCAGCATTTT. Encoded protein: CASSTSADQPQHF.

This clone was seen just once. This chain links TRBV29-1 with TRBJ1-2; D is ambiguous. The CDR3 length is 10 residues. Germline V lookup: CDR1 SQVTM, CDR2 ANQGSEA. V shed 4 bases and J shed 8 bases, with 8 bases lying between them. DNA of the CDR3: TGCAGCGTTGGACCGAGCGGCTACACCTTC. It codes for CSVGPSGYTF.

This sequence joins TRBV13 and TRBJ1-6; possibly TRBD1 for D (5 bases). V was shortened by 5 bases and J by 16 bases, with 18 bases between the two germline ends. This CDR3 has 13 amino acids. Germline CDR1 and CDR2: PRHDT and FYEKMQ (reference sequence). The CDR3 sequence: CASSTRGAGRLHF. The CDR3, as DNA: TGTGCCAGCAGCACCCGTGGGGCCGGACGGCTCCACTTT. Supplemented by reference TRBV13 and TRBJ1-6, the full variable domain reads AAGVIQSPRHLIKEKRETATLKCYPIPRHDTVYWYQQGPGQDPQFLISFYEKMQSDKGSIPDRFSAQQFSDYHSELNMSSLELGDSALYFCASSTRGAGRLHFGNGTRLTVT.

This rearrangement joins TRBV27 to TRBJ2-2, with D tentatively TRBD2 (7 bases). The CDR3 is 15 amino acids. V lost 7 bases to trimming and J lost 5 bases, with 17 bases between them. Looked up from germline, CDR1 is MNHEY and CDR2 is SMNVEV (reference sequence). Written as DNA, the CDR3 is TGTGCCAGCATATCCGGGGGGCTTGGAACCGGGGAGCTGTTTTTT. Encoded protein: CASISGGLGTGELFF.

V and J are TRBV4-3 and TRBJ2-1; TRBD2 matches at 12 bases. CDR3 length: 18 amino acids. Germline V gene sequence: CDR1 LGHNA, CDR2 YSLEER. V lost 0 bases to trimming and J lost 8 bases; unmatched junction nucleotides: 11. CDR3 loop: CASSQEASGGAYFHEQFF. In DNA form, the CDR3 reads TGCGCCAGCAGCCAAGAGGCTAGCGGGGGGGCCTACTTCCATGAGCAGTTCTTC.

The V and J genes are TRBV5-1 and TRBJ1-3, with a weak D call TRBD1 (5 bases). V shed 6 bases and J shed 0 bases, with 19 bases lying between them. Germline V gene lookup returns CDR1 SGHRS and CDR2 YFSETQ. The CDR3 is 17 residues long. For the CDR3, the DNA is TGCGCCAGCACCATAAATCCCAGGGCGTCCTCTGGAAACACCATATATTTT. It is translated as CASTINPRASSGNTIYF.

The CDR3 spells CASMSLNEQFF. CDR3 sequence (DNA): TGTGCCAGCATGTCGCTCAATGAGCAGTTCTTC. The rearrangement joins TRBV6-1 to TRBJ2-1; no definite D call. The CDR3 totals 11 residues. CDR1 MNHNS and CDR2 SASEGT come from the germline V gene. V gave up 7 bases and J gave up 6 bases, with 7 bases separating them.

V usage is TRBV6-5 and J usage is TRBJ1-6; D gene unclear. CDR3 length equals 15 residues. The V end was cut by 5 bases, the J end by 5 bases, with 13 bases between. Germline V CDR1 and CDR2: MNHEY, SVGAGI. DNA for the CDR3: TGTGCCAGCAGTAGGGTCGGATTCGATAATTCACCCCTCCACTTT. Its protein product is CASSRVGFDNSPLHF.

The CDR3 region is CASSDWQVNTEAFF. The CDR3 nucleotides are TGTGCCAGCAGTGATTGGCAGGTGAACACTGAAGCTTTCTTT. The chain combines TRBV2 with TRBJ1-1; the D is unclear. The CDR3 loop spans 14 amino acids. Germline V gene lookup returns CDR1 SNHLY and CDR2 FYNNEI. V was trimmed by 3 bases and J by 0 bases, leaving 8 bases between them. The full variable domain, completed using reference TRBV2 and TRBJ1-1, is EPEVTQTPSHQVTQMGQEVILRCVPISNHLYFYWYRQILGQKVEFLVSFYNNEISEKSEIFDDQFSVERPDGSNFTLKIRSTKLEDSAMYFCASSDWQVNTEAFFGQGTRLTVV.

V usage is TRBV2 and J usage is TRBJ1-2; no clear D gene. Germline V gives CDR1 SNHLY, CDR2 FYNNEI. Between the trimmed V and J ends, which lost 0 bases and 4 bases, there was a span of 12 bases. CDR3 length: 15 residues. The CDR3 is CASSEAAEVRYGYTF. The CDR3 DNA reads TGTGCCAGCAGTGAAGCGGCAGAGGTTCGCTATGGCTACACCTTC.

The chain carries TRBV5-8 and TRBJ2-2, with 11 bases fitting TRBD2. CDR1 and CDR2 (germline): SGHTS, YDEGEE. With V trimmed by 3 bases and J by 3 bases, 1 base remained unmatched. The CDR3 extends over 15 amino acids. DNA for the CDR3: TGTGCCAGCAGCTCTAGCGGGGGGTACACCGGGGAGCTGTTTTTT. It is translated as CASSSSGGYTGELFF.

This sequence joins TRBV25-1 and TRBJ1-5, with a tentative D call TRBD1 (5 bases). The length of the CDR3 is 14 residues. The germline V gene has CDR1 MGHDK and CDR2 SYGVNS. Trimming removed 8 bases at V and 5 bases at J, with 16 bases between. This CDR3 reads CASRGGTSDQPQHF. The CDR3 DNA is TGTGCCAGCCGGGGGGGAACCTCCGATCAGCCCCAGCATTTT.

Written as DNA, the CDR3 is TGCGCCAGCAGTGCGGGTGGCGGAGGTCGCGGACTGTTTTTT. It translates to CASSAGGGGRGLFF. The chain couples TRBV10-2 to TRBJ1-4; D ambiguous. V dropped 4 bases and J dropped 13 bases, with 19 bases sitting between them. Germline V gives CDR1 WSHSY, CDR2 SAAADI. This CDR3 has 14 residues.

The CDR3 sequence: CSVEDRDRLLEAFF. The DNA for the CDR3 is TGCAGCGTTGAAGATAGGGACAGGCTTTTAGAAGCTTTCTTT. The J gene is TRBJ1-1, the V gene TRBV29-1, with 8 bases that match TRBD1. Losses at the gene ends were 0 bases for V and 8 bases for J; bases not matched to a gene: 8. This CDR3 is 14 amino acids long. Germline CDR1 and CDR2: SQVTM and ANQGSEA.

J is TRBJ1-2 and V is TRBV30, with 10 bases identical to TRBD1. The CDR3 totals 15 residues. The J segment lost 4 bases and the V segment lost 0 bases, leaving 5 bases of the junction unmatched. The germline CDR1 and CDR2 sequences are GTSNPN and SVGIG (reference sequence). CDR3 protein: CAWSVGTGVSYGYTF. The CDR3 DNA sequence: TGTGCCTGGAGTGTAGGGACAGGGGTCTCCTATGGCTACACCTTC.

This rearrangement joins TRBV5-1 to TRBJ2-1, with 8 nucleotides matching TRBD2. This CDR3 region has 15 residues. Germline CDR1 and CDR2: SGHRS and YFSETQ. The ends lost 3 bases at V and 6 bases at J; junction bases unmatched: 8. CDR3 nucleotide sequence: TGCGCCAGCAGCTCGGGGGGGGTAGGTGTCAATGAGCAGTTCTTC. The encoded protein is CASSSGGVGVNEQFF. The full variable domain, its missing parts supplied by reference TRBV5-1 and TRBJ2-1, is KAGVTQTPRYLIKTRGQQVTLSCSPISGHRSVSWYQQTPGQGLQFLFEYFSETQRNKGNFPGRFSGRQFSNSRSEMNVSTLELGDSALYLCASSSGGVGVNEQFFGPGTRLTVL.

The rearrangement joins TRBV11-2 to TRBJ1-5; D is perhaps TRBD1 (5 bases). This CDR3 contains 16 residues. V gave up 3 bases and J gave up 1 base, with 13 bases separating them. Germline values: CDR1 SGHAT, CDR2 FQNNGV. CDR3 protein: CASSFGASRSNQPQHF. CDR3 nucleotides: TGTGCCAGCAGCTTTGGGGCTTCGAGGAGCAATCAGCCCCAGCATTTT. Together with reference TRBV11-2 and TRBJ1-5, the CDR3 gives the full variable domain: EAGVAQSPRYKIIEKRQSVAFWCNPISGHATLYWYQQILGQGPKLLIQFQNNGVVDDSQLPKDRFSAERLKGVDSTLKIQPAKLEDSAVYLCASSFGASRSNQPQHFGDGTRLSIL.

J is TRBJ1-6 and V is TRBV6-1, with 10 bases that match TRBD1. This CDR3 is built from 15 residues. CDR1 is MNHNS and CDR2 is SASEGT in the germline V gene. The ends lost 5 bases at V and 7 bases at J; junction bases unmatched: 5. CDR3 amino acids: CASSSRTGGNSPLHF. The DNA of the CDR3 is TGTGCCAGCAGTTCCCGGACAGGGGGAAATTCACCCCTCCACTTT.

The gene calls are TRBV9 and TRBJ2-1; D is perhaps TRBD1 (6 bases). Germline V gene sequence: CDR1 SGDLS, CDR2 YYNGEE. V lost 2 bases to trimming and J lost 2 bases, with 14 bases between them. The CDR3 has 16 residues. The CDR3 reads CASSVGTGTTYNEQFF. The CDR3 nucleotides read TGTGCCAGCAGCGTTGGGACCGGGACAACCTACAATGAGCAGTTCTTC.

This chain uses TRBV2 with TRBJ1-1; D remains ambiguous. The CDR3 is 12 amino acids. Trimming took off 6 bases at V and 2 bases at J, with 7 bases between the two ends. The germline gives CDR1 SNHLY, CDR2 FYNNEI. For the CDR3, the DNA is TGTGCCAGCAGATACTCAAACACTGAAGCTTTCTTT. Encoded protein: CASRYSNTEAFF.

CDR3 DNA sequence: TGCGCCAGCAGCCCGACTAGCGTAGACGAGCAGTACTTC. Residues: CASSPTSVDEQYF. This chain links TRBV5-1 with TRBJ2-7; 8 positions match TRBD2. The CDR3 consists of 13 residues. The V segment lost 4 bases and the J segment 5 bases; nucleotides outside the gene matches: 5. The V gene's germline CDR1 is SGHRS and CDR2 YFSETQ.

The J gene is TRBJ1-5, the V gene TRBV4-1; D unresolved. V lost 0 bases, J lost 5 bases, and 14 bases lay in between. The CDR3 runs 16 residues. Germline V lookup: CDR1 MGHRA, CDR2 YSYEKL. CDR3 amino acids: CASSQDPQSGYQPQHF. The CDR3 DNA reads as TGCGCCAGCAGCCAAGATCCACAATCGGGTTATCAGCCCCAGCATTTT.

This clone was detected only a few times. The gene calls are TRBV4-2 and TRBJ1-2; 7 bases agree with TRBD1. Trimming removed 4 bases from V and 3 bases from J; junction bases left unmatched: 5. The germline V gene encodes CDR1 LGHNA and CDR2 YNFKEQ. CDR3 size: 14 residues. The DNA for the CDR3 is TGTGCCAGCAGCCCGACAGGGAGGGACTATGGCTACACCTTC. Translation: CASSPTGRDYGYTF.

This chain uses TRBV6-5 with TRBJ1-1; TRBD1 might be the D (5 bases). Trimming left V 0 bases short and J 5 bases short, with 13 bases between. CDR1 MNHEY and CDR2 SVGAGI come from the germline V gene. The CDR3 covers 15 residues. The CDR3 spells CASSYSSAGRTEAFF. CDR3 nucleotide sequence: TGTGCCAGCAGTTACTCTTCGGCAGGGAGGACTGAAGCTTTCTTT.

The rearrangement joins TRBV12-5 to TRBJ1-2; possibly TRBD1 for D (5 bases). Between the trimmed V and J ends, which lost 6 bases and 0 bases, there was a span of 5 bases. This CDR3 spans 12 amino acids. The germline CDR1 and CDR2 sequences are LGHNT and FRNRAP. The chain's CDR3 is CASGQANYGYTF. The CDR3 DNA reads TGTGCTAGTGGACAGGCTAACTATGGCTACACCTTC.

This clone is a singleton in its sample. The chain uses TRBV5-1 and TRBJ1-1; the D gene is possibly TRBD1 (5 bases). The V end lost 4 bases, the J end lost 5 bases, and 12 bases lay between the germline ends. Germline lookup yields CDR1 SGHRS and CDR2 YFSETQ. The CDR3 is 13 amino acids. The CDR3 loop reads CASSQQAGTEAFF. The CDR3 DNA is TGCGCCAGCAGCCAACAGGCGGGGACTGAAGCTTTCTTT.

The J gene is TRBJ1-2, the V gene TRBV9; 8 bases align to TRBD1. Germline V gives CDR1 SGDLS, CDR2 YYNGEE. This CDR3 has 13 amino acids. J lost 6 bases, V lost 4 bases, and 5 bases had no gene match. CDR3 sequence: CASSKQGADGYTF. The CDR3 region has the DNA TGTGCCAGCAGCAAGCAGGGGGCGGATGGCTACACCTTC.

This chain uses TRBV6-5 with TRBJ2-3; 7 bases agree with TRBD2. This CDR3 has 15 amino acids. V lost 8 bases to trimming and J lost 6 bases; unmatched junction nucleotides: 14. CDR1 is MNHEY, CDR2 SVGAGI, per germline. CDR3 in amino acids: CASSPGGRRVDTQYF. CDR3 DNA: TGTGCCAGCTCCCCGGGAGGCAGGAGGGTTGATACGCAGTATTTT.

The rearrangement uses TRBV19 and TRBJ1-4, with TRBD1 identical over 8 bases. The CDR3 consists of 14 residues. V lost 4 bases and J lost 8; bases outside the gene matches: 6. Looked up from germline, CDR1 is LNHDA and CDR2 is SQIVND (reference sequence). The CDR3 nucleotides read TGTGCCAGTAGTACCCGACAGGGGAGGGAAAAACTGTTTTTT. Its protein product is CASSTRQGREKLFF.

This rearrangement joins TRBV5-1 to TRBJ2-3; 12 bases line up with TRBD2. Germline lookup yields CDR1 SGHRS and CDR2 YFSETQ. The CDR3 consists of 16 residues. Losses at the gene ends were 3 bases for V and 4 bases for J; bases not matched to a gene: 6. This CDR3 is CASSYLAGGPADTQYF. The CDR3 DNA reads TGCGCCAGCAGCTATCTAGCGGGGGGGCCGGCAGATACGCAGTATTTT. Full variable domain (rest looked up from reference TRBV5-1 and TRBJ2-3): KAGVTQTPRYLIKTRGQQVTLSCSPISGHRSVSWYQQTPGQGLQFLFEYFSETQRNKGNFPGRFSGRQFSNSRSEMNVSTLELGDSALYLCASSYLAGGPADTQYFGPGTRLTVL.

This clone is a singleton in its sample. V usage is TRBV6-5 and J usage is TRBJ1-5; D gene ambiguous. Between the trimmed V and J ends, which lost 7 bases and 7 bases, there was a span of 14 bases. The V gene's germline CDR1 is MNHEY and CDR2 SVGAGI. The CDR3 is 13 amino acids. The CDR3 protein is CASTRGGRQPQHF. In nucleotides, the CDR3 is TGTGCCAGCACCAGAGGAGGGAGGCAGCCCCAGCATTTT.